The clone carrying this T cell receptor beta chain was detected ten times or more. Genomic DNA served as the source from which two-round multiplex PCR generated TCR beta CDR3 amplicons. Specific primers for each TRBV and TRBJ gene were what first-round PCR used. TCRdb independently ran MiXCR on the multiplex PCR reads; one entry per CDR3 protein. The sample lists about 30,000 distinct CDR3 sequences, around 30% occurring once. This sample was included in a study of prognosis after radiotherapy for stage I lung cancer. At the level of the study: Around 15 patients had newly diagnosed primary stage I lung tumors, and 4 or 5 had oligometastatic NSCLC after surgical resection of the primary tumor.

This CDR3 contains 12 residues. Trimming stripped 8 bases from V and 4 bases from J, with 12 bases between. CDR1 is KGHSH and CDR2 is LQKENI in the germline V gene. The sample was PBMCs, taken before or after stereotactic body radiation therapy (not recorded which). The clonotype was recovered from a donor aged 50 or older with non-small cell lung cancer. The rearrangement joins TRBV18 to TRBJ2-7; D perhaps matches TRBD2 (6 bases). CDR3 in DNA: TGTGCCAGCGCCACCGGGGGATACGAGCAGTACTTC. It specifies CASATGGYEQYF.